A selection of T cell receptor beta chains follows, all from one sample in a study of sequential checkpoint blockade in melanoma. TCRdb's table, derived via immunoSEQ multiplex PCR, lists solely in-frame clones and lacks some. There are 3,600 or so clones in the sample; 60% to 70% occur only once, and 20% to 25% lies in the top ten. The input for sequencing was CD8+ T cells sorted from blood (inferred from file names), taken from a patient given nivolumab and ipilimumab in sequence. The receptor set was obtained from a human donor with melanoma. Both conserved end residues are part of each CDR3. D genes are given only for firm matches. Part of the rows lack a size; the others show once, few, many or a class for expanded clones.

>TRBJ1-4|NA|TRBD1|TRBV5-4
CASSFQGADEKLFF
TGTGCCAGCAGCTTTCAGGGGGCGGATGAAAAACTGTTTTTT
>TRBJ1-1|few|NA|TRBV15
CATSEPGLNTEAFF
TGTGCCACCAGCGAGCCAGGGCTGAACACTGAAGCTTTCTTT
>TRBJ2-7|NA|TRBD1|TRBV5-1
CASSLGGQGSEQYF
TGCGCCAGCAGCTTGGGGGGACAGGGCAGCGAGCAGTACTTC
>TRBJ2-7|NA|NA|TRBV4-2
CASSQGSVYEQYF
TGTGCCAGCAGCCAAGGGTCGGTATACGAGCAGTACTTC
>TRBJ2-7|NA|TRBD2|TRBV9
CASSLSGGGEQYF
TGTGCCAGCAGCCTAAGCGGGGGGGGTGAGCAGTACTTC
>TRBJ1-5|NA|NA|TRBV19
CASSMWAEGNQPQHF
TGTGCCAGTAGTATGTGGGCAGAAGGCAATCAGCCCCAGCATTTT
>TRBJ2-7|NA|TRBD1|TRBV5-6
CASSARTGIYYEQYF
TGTGCCAGCAGCGCCCGGACAGGGATATACTACGAGCAGTACTTC
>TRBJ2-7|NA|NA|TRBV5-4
CASSLGSSSYEQYF
TGTGCCAGCAGCTTGGGATCTAGCTCCTACGAGCAGTACTTC
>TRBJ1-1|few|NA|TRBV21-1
CASTGLPGQMNTEAFF
TGTGCCAGCACCGGATTACCGGGACAAATGAACACTGAAGCTTTCTTT
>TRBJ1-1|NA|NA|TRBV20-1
CSARYNTEAFF
TGCAGTGCTAGGTATAACACTGAAGCTTTCTTT
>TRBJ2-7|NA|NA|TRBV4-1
CASSQEYGAYEQYF
TGCGCCAGCAGCCAAGAATACGGAGCCTACGAGCAGTACTTC
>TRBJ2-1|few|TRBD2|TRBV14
CASSPGLAARFGDEQFF
TGTGCCAGCAGCCCCGGACTAGCGGCCAGGTTCGGGGATGAGCAGTTCTTC
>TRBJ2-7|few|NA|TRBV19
CASSTRQAAYEQYF
TGTGCCAGTAGTACCCGACAGGCAGCCTACGAGCAGTACTTC
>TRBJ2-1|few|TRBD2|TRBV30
CAWRDYDEQFF
TGTGCCTGGCGGGACTACGATGAGCAGTTCTTC
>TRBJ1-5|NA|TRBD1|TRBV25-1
CASSVPGTGGYNQPQHF
TGTGCCAGCAGTGTGCCAGGGACAGGGGGCTACAATCAGCCCCAGCATTTT
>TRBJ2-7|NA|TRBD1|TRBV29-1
CSVPGAGGAGEQYF
TGCAGCGTCCCGGGGGCAGGGGGCGCGGGGGAGCAGTACTTC
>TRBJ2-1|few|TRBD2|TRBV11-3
CASSFVTSGNYEQFF
TGTGCCAGCAGCTTCGTGACTAGCGGTAATTATGAGCAGTTCTTC
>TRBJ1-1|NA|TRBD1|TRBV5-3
CARSPTGLNTEAFF
TGTGCCAGAAGCCCGACAGGGCTGAACACTGAAGCTTTCTTT
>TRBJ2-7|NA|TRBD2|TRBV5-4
CASSLGGGNNEQYF
TGTGCCAGCAGCTTGGGGGGAGGGAATAACGAGCAGTACTTC
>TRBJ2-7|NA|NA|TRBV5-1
CACSLFQVPYEQYF
TGCGCCTGCAGCTTGTTTCAGGTGCCCTACGAGCAGTACTTC
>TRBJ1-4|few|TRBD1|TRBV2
CASMGQQGAMEKLFF
TGTGCCAGCATGGGGCAACAGGGGGCTATGGAAAAACTGTTTTTT
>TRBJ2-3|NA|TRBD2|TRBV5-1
CASSPTLAGEGTDTQYF
TGCGCCAGCAGCCCGACTTTAGCGGGAGAGGGCACAGATACGCAGTATTTT
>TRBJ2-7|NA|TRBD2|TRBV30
CAWIGRGAYEQYF
TGTGCCTGGATAGGTCGGGGGGCCTACGAGCAGTACTTC
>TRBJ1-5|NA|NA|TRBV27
CASHAGGTQPQHF
TGTGCCAGTCACGCGGGGGGCACTCAGCCCCAGCATTTT
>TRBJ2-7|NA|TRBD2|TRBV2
CASTGLAGHYEQYF
TGTGCCAGCACGGGACTAGCGGGACACTACGAGCAGTACTTC
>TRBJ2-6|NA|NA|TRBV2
CASSDGGTSGANVLTF
TGTGCCAGCAGTGACGGGGGAACCTCTGGGGCCAACGTCCTGACTTTC
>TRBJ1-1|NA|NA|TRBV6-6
CASLPPGGNTEAFF
TGTGCCAGCCTACCCCCGGGGGGGAACACTGAAGCTTTCTTT
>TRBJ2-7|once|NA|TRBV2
CASSVGQLADEQYF
TGTGCCAGCAGTGTTGGGCAGCTAGCAGACGAGCAGTACTTC
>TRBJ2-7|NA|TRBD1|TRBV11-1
CASSFPTGGPSEQYF
TGTGCCAGCAGCTTCCCGACAGGGGGCCCCTCCGAGCAGTACTTC
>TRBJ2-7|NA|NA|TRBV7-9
CASSLTPGLREQYF
TGTGCCAGCAGCTTAACTCCAGGCTTGAGAGAGCAGTACTTC
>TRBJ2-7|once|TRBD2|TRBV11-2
CASMLAGSSYEQYF
TGTGCCAGCATGCTAGCGGGGAGCTCCTACGAGCAGTACTTC
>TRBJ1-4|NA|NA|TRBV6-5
CASSYSGGTNEKLFF
TGTGCCAGCAGTTACTCGGGAGGAACTAATGAAAAACTGTTTTTT
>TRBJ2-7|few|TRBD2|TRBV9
CASSVGTSGRAGQYF
TGTGCCAGCAGCGTAGGGACTAGCGGGAGGGCCGGGCAGTACTTC
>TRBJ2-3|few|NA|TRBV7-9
CASGGGSRDTQYF
TGTGCCAGCGGGGGCGGGAGTAGGGATACGCAGTATTTT
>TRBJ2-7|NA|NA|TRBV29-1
CSAQDGGYEQYF
TGCAGCGCCCAGGACGGAGGGTACGAGCAGTACTTC
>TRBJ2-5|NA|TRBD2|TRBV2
CASSETLAEVQETQYF
TGTGCCAGCAGTGAAACACTAGCGGAGGTACAAGAGACCCAGTACTTC
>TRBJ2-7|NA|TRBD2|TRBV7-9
CASSTTSGLAYEQYF
TGTGCCAGCAGTACTACTAGCGGGTTAGCCTACGAGCAGTACTTC
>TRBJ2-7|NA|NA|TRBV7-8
CASSFFQGPSYEQYF
TGTGCCAGCAGCTTTTTCCAGGGCCCATCCTACGAGCAGTACTTC
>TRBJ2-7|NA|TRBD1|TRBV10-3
CAITNEAGTDTYEQYF
TGTGCCATCACCAATGAAGCCGGGACAGACACCTACGAGCAGTACTTC
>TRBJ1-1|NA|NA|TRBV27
CASSLSRSMNTEAFF
TGTGCCAGCAGTTTGAGTCGGAGCATGAACACTGAAGCTTTCTTT
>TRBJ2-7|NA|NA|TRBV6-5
CASSYDSLNEQYF
TGTGCCAGCAGTTACGACAGTCTAAACGAGCAGTACTTC
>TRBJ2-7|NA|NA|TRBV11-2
CASSLGPESGYYEQYF
TGTGCCAGCAGCTTAGGGCCGGAGTCTGGATACTACGAGCAGTACTTC
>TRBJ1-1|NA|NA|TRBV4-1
CASSQGEVAGIGNTEAFF
TGCGCCAGCAGCCAAGGGGAGGTAGCCGGGATTGGGAACACTGAAGCTTTCTTT
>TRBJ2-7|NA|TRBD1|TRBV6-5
CASSFAGGEQYF
TGTGCCAGCAGTTTCGCAGGGGGCGAGCAGTACTTC
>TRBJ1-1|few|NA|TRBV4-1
CASSQEGVGWTEAFF
TGCGCCAGCAGCCAAGAGGGAGTTGGGTGGACTGAAGCTTTCTTT
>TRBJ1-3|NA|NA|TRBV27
CASGTSSGNTIYF
TGTGCCAGCGGGACAAGCTCTGGAAACACCATATATTTT
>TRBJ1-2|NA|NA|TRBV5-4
CASSTRGSNYGYTF
TGTGCCAGCAGCACCAGGGGTTCTAACTATGGCTACACCTTC
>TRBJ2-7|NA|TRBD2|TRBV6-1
CASRKTGLVFYEQYF
TGTGCCAGCAGAAAAACGGGACTAGTCTTCTACGAGCAGTACTTC
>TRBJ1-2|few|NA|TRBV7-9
CASSQTGSSSSNYGYTF
TGTGCCAGCAGCCAAACAGGGAGTTCTTCCTCTAACTATGGCTACACCTTC
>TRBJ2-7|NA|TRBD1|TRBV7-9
CASSWTGGSGDEQYF
TGTGCCAGCAGCTGGACAGGGGGCTCAGGGGACGAGCAGTACTTC
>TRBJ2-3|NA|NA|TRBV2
CARTLPERTDTQYF
TGTGCCAGGACCCTTCCCGAGAGGACAGATACGCAGTATTTT
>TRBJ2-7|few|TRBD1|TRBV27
CASSYSGQVYEQYF
TGTGCCAGCAGTTACTCGGGACAGGTTTACGAGCAGTACTTC
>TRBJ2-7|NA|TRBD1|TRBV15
CATSSKLTPGQKYF
TGTGCCACCAGCAGCAAACTTACCCCGGGACAGAAGTACTTC
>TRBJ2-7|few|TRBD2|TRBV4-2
CASSQEAGTSVYEQYF
TGTGCCAGCAGCCAAGAGGCCGGGACTAGCGTCTACGAGCAGTACTTC
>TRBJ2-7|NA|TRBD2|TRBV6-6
CASSLGTSYEQYF
TGTGCCAGCAGTTTAGGGACTAGCTACGAGCAGTACTTC
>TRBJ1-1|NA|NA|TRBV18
CASSPPSGFNTEAFF
TGTGCCAGCTCACCACCGTCAGGTTTTAACACTGAAGCTTTCTTT
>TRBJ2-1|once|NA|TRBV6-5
CASSPFTGVGNEQFF
TGTGCCAGCAGCCCCTTTACGGGAGTGGGCAATGAGCAGTTCTTC
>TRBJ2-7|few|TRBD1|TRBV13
CASSPWGQGREQYF
TGTGCCAGCAGCCCTTGGGGACAGGGTAGAGAGCAGTACTTC
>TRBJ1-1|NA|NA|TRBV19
CASSIAGAEAFF
TGTGCCAGTAGTATAGCAGGCGCTGAAGCTTTCTTT